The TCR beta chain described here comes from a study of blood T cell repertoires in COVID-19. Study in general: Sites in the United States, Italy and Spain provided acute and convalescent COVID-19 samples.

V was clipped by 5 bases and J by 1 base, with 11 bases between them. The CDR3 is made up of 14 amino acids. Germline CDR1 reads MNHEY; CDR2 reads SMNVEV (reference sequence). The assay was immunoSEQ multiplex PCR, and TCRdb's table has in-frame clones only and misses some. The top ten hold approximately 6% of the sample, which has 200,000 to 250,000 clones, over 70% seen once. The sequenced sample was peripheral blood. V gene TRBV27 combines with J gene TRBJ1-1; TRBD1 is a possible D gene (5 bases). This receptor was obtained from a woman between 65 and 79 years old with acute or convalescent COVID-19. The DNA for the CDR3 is TGTGCCAGCAGTCCCCAGGGCTGGAACACTGAAGCTTTCTTT. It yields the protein CASSPQGWNTEAFF.